The following is a T cell receptor (beta chain) sequence with its context. V lost 10 bases to trimming and J lost 1 base, with 17 bases between them. The germline CDR1 and CDR2 sequences are MNHNS and SASEGT. The CDR3 loop spans 15 amino acids. The data were taken from a study of shared clonotypes between healthy human individuals. Several immunoSEQ plates received, in even portions, the genomic DNA of each subset. This table comes from immunoSEQ multiplex PCR, and its TCRdb copy is limited to in-frame clones, with some not included. Of about 380,000 clones listed, around 96% are singletons. The clonotype comes from a man aged 25-45 years in good health. The sample consisted of memory CD8+ T cells sorted from blood. Subset noted: CD45RO+ cells pooled with CCR7-negative TemRA cells. The chain has TRBV6-1 and TRBJ1-5; possible D gene TRBD1, 6 bases. The CDR3 nucleotides read TGTGCCACCCACAGGGTACCCTTAAGCAATCAGCCCCAGCATTTT. This encodes CATHRVPLSNQPQHF.